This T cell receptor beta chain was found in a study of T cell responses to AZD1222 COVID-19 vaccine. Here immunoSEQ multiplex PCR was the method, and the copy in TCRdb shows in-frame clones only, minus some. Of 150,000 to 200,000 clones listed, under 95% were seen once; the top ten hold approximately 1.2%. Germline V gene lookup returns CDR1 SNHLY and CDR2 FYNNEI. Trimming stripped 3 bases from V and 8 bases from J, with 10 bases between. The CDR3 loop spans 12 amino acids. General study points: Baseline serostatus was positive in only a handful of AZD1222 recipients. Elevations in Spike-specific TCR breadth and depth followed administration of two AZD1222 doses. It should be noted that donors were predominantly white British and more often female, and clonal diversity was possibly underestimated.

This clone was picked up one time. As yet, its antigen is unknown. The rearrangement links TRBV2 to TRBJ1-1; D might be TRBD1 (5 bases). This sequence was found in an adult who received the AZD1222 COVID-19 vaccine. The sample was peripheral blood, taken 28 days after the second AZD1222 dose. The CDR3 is CASSEGVGEAFF. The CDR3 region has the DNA TGTGCCAGCAGTGAGGGGGTAGGGGAAGCTTTCTTT.